Listed below are T cell receptor beta chains from one sample, sequenced in a study of T cell changes during pregnancy in multiple sclerosis. Assay used: immunoSEQ multiplex PCR; TCRdb lists only in-frame clones, some missing. The sample holds 45,000 to 50,000 clones, almost 95% seen once. Source: CD8+ T cells from peripheral blood mononuclear cells, taken in the first trimester of pregnancy. The receptors come from a female donor with multiple sclerosis, enrolled in a pregnancy study. Each CDR3 is given with its conserved first and last residue. A D gene is named only where the DNA matches it firmly. Expanded clones get a size class; other rows say once, few or many, or leave the size out.

DNA: TGTGCCAGCAGCAATGGACAGGGGGCTGACAATGAGCAGTTCTTC
CDR3: CASSNGQGADNEQFF
D: TRBD1
J: TRBJ2-1
size: -
V: TRBV7-3

DNA: TGTGCCAGCAGCCCCCGGAGGGTAGGAGAGCACTACAATGAGCAGTTCTTC
CDR3: CASSPRRVGEHYNEQFF
D: -
J: TRBJ2-1
size: -
V: TRBV7-8

DNA: TGCGCCAGCAGCCAAGGACTAGCGGGGAGGCTCTACGAGCAGTACTTC
CDR3: CASSQGLAGRLYEQYF
D: TRBD2
J: TRBJ2-7
size: -
V: TRBV4-1

DNA: TGTGCCAGCAGCTGGGGCCGGGGGGACGAGCAGTACTTC
CDR3: CASSWGRGDEQYF
D: TRBD2
J: TRBJ2-7
size: -
V: TRBV7-8

DNA: TGCGCCAGCAGCCAAGATCCCCTAGCGGGGGGAGTTGAGCAGTTCTTC
CDR3: CASSQDPLAGGVEQFF
D: TRBD2
J: TRBJ2-1
size: -
V: TRBV4-1

DNA: TGTGCCAGTAGTATTGGTTTCGGGGGGCTTACTGAAGCTTTCTTT
CDR3: CASSIGFGGLTEAFF
D: -
J: TRBJ1-1
size: -
V: TRBV19

DNA: TGCGCCAGCAGCCCCAGGGGACTAGTTTCCGAGCAGTACTTC
CDR3: CASSPRGLVSEQYF
D: TRBD2
J: TRBJ2-7
size: -
V: TRBV5-1

DNA: TGCGCCAGCAGCCAAGACCTCGGTGGCACTGAAGCTTTCTTT
CDR3: CASSQDLGGTEAFF
D: -
J: TRBJ1-1
size: once
V: TRBV4-3

DNA: TGTGCCAGCAGCGTGGGGACTCCCCGCCAGAGCACAGATACGCAGTATTTT
CDR3: CASSVGTPRQSTDTQYF
D: -
J: TRBJ2-3
size: -
V: TRBV9

DNA: TGTGCCAGCAGCGTAAGGGGGCTGGGATGGGACCGGGCGAATGAGCAGTTCTTC
CDR3: CASSVRGLGWDRANEQFF
D: TRBD1
J: TRBJ2-1
size: -
V: TRBV9

DNA: TGTGCCAGCAGCCCAGGACGGGGGAAGGGCGAGCAGTACTTC
CDR3: CASSPGRGKGEQYF
D: -
J: TRBJ2-7
size: -
V: TRBV5-4

DNA: TGTGCCAGCAGCCCCAAGATATCCAGGGGTACTGAAGCTTTCTTT
CDR3: CASSPKISRGTEAFF
D: -
J: TRBJ1-1
size: -
V: TRBV4-2

DNA: TGCGCCAGCAGCCCAACGACAGGGCTGGATGAGCAGTTCTTC
CDR3: CASSPTTGLDEQFF
D: TRBD1
J: TRBJ2-1
size: -
V: TRBV5-1

DNA: TGCGCCAGCAGCCAAGACAGGGCTAGCTCCTACAATGAGCAGTTCTTC
CDR3: CASSQDRASSYNEQFF
D: -
J: TRBJ2-1
size: -
V: TRBV4-3

DNA: TGTGCCAGCAGTTACGATTCAGGGGCTGGCTACACCTTC
CDR3: CASSYDSGAGYTF
D: -
J: TRBJ1-2
size: -
V: TRBV6-5

DNA: TGTGCCAGCAGTTTCTACAGGGGGGATCAGCCCCAGCATTTT
CDR3: CASSFYRGDQPQHF
D: TRBD1
J: TRBJ1-5
size: once
V: TRBV6-1

DNA: TGCGCCAGCAGCCAAGATATCACGGGATCGGGCGAGCAGTACTTC
CDR3: CASSQDITGSGEQYF
D: -
J: TRBJ2-7
size: -
V: TRBV4-1

DNA: TGTGCCAGCAGCCCCGGGGGGTTTTTAGGCTACACCTTC
CDR3: CASSPGGFLGYTF
D: -
J: TRBJ1-2
size: once
V: TRBV7-9

DNA: TGTGCCAGCAGCCTACCCCGCAAGATAGCGGGGCCGCGGGATACGCAGTATTTT
CDR3: CASSLPRKIAGPRDTQYF
D: TRBD2
J: TRBJ2-3
size: -
V: TRBV5-8

DNA: TGTGCCAGCAGTGCTGGACTAGCGGAAGAGACCCAGTACTTC
CDR3: CASSAGLAEETQYF
D: TRBD2
J: TRBJ2-5
size: -
V: TRBV28

DNA: TGTGCCAGCAGCTCCGCTAGCGGACCAGGGGAGCAGTACTTC
CDR3: CASSSASGPGEQYF
D: TRBD2
J: TRBJ2-7
size: -
V: TRBV7-9

DNA: TGTGCCAGCAGTTTACAGGGCCCCACCAATGAAAAACTGTTTTTT
CDR3: CASSLQGPTNEKLFF
D: -
J: TRBJ1-4
size: once
V: TRBV27

DNA: TGCGCCAGCGGCAAGGGACTAGGGTACGAGCAGTACTTC
CDR3: CASGKGLGYEQYF
D: TRBD2
J: TRBJ2-7
size: -
V: TRBV5-1

DNA: TGTGCCAGCGGCACCCGGGACACCAATGGCTACACCTTC
CDR3: CASGTRDTNGYTF
D: -
J: TRBJ1-2
size: few
V: TRBV27

DNA: TGCGCCAGCAGCTTCGGGACTAGCGGCACAGATACGCAGTATTTT
CDR3: CASSFGTSGTDTQYF
D: TRBD2
J: TRBJ2-3
size: once
V: TRBV4-3

DNA: TGTGCCAGCAGCAAAGGAGACAGGACCGCTCGTCATACGCAGTATTTT
CDR3: CASSKGDRTARHTQYF
D: -
J: TRBJ2-3
size: -
V: TRBV11-2

DNA: TGTGCCAGCAGCGGACAGCCAAACACTGAAGCTTTCTTT
CDR3: CASSGQPNTEAFF
D: -
J: TRBJ1-1
size: -
V: TRBV9

DNA: TGTGCCAGCAGCCTCAATGGGGCGGGGGACACAGATACGCAGTATTTT
CDR3: CASSLNGAGDTDTQYF
D: TRBD2
J: TRBJ2-3
size: -
V: TRBV9

DNA: TGTGCCAGTAGCGGGGGGGGAGTAGCCAAAAACATTCAGTACTTC
CDR3: CASSGGGVAKNIQYF
D: TRBD2
J: TRBJ2-4
size: -
V: TRBV19

DNA: TGTGCCAGTAGTTGGCTTTTTTCGGATACGCAGTATTTT
CDR3: CASSWLFSDTQYF
D: -
J: TRBJ2-3
size: -
V: TRBV19

DNA: TGTGCCAGCAGTCCCTCCTTACAGGGAAGACAGCCCCAGCATTTT
CDR3: CASSPSLQGRQPQHF
D: -
J: TRBJ1-5
size: -
V: TRBV28

DNA: TGTGCCAGCAGCGTTAGCGGGGGAACCTACGAGCAGTACTTC
CDR3: CASSVSGGTYEQYF
D: TRBD2
J: TRBJ2-7
size: once
V: TRBV2

DNA: TGCGCCAGCATACCCCTAGCGGGGAATGAGCAGTTCTTC
CDR3: CASIPLAGNEQFF
D: TRBD2
J: TRBJ2-1
size: -
V: TRBV5-1

DNA: TGTGCCAGCAGTGAATGGACAGGGGATCAAGAGCAGTTCTTC
CDR3: CASSEWTGDQEQFF
D: TRBD1
J: TRBJ2-1
size: once
V: TRBV6-1

DNA: TGTGCCAGGAGAACAGGGGGGTTAGCTAACTATGGCTACACCTTC
CDR3: CARRTGGLANYGYTF
D: TRBD1
J: TRBJ1-2
size: -
V: TRBV2

DNA: TGTGCCAGCAGCCCCCTCCCCTTGAACACTGAAGCTTTCTTT
CDR3: CASSPLPLNTEAFF
D: -
J: TRBJ1-1
size: -
V: TRBV5-5

DNA: TGTGCCAGCAGCTCCCGGGACAGGGGAGGGGTCACTGAAGCTTTCTTT
CDR3: CASSSRDRGGVTEAFF
D: TRBD1
J: TRBJ1-1
size: -
V: TRBV7-9

DNA: TGCAGCGTTGAAGGCAGGGGCCGACGAGGCACCGGGGAGCTGTTTTTT
CDR3: CSVEGRGRRGTGELFF
D: -
J: TRBJ2-2
size: -
V: TRBV29-1

DNA: TGTGCCAGCAGTTTTTACAGGGGAGACGAGCAGTACTTC
CDR3: CASSFYRGDEQYF
D: TRBD1
J: TRBJ2-7
size: -
V: TRBV28

DNA: TGTGCCAGCAGCTTAGCGGGGGGGCTGAACGAGCAGTACTTC
CDR3: CASSLAGGLNEQYF
D: -
J: TRBJ2-7
size: -
V: TRBV7-2

DNA: TGTGCCAGCAGCATGACGGGACTAGCGAGCGGCGAGGATACGCAGTATTTT
CDR3: CASSMTGLASGEDTQYF
D: TRBD2
J: TRBJ2-3
size: once
V: TRBV7-9

DNA: TGTGCCAGCAGCACGGAGACAGTATCTGGCAATCAGCCCCAGCATTTT
CDR3: CASSTETVSGNQPQHF
D: -
J: TRBJ1-5
size: -
V: TRBV4-2

DNA: TGTGCCAGCAGTATTACTTCCTCCTACAATGAGCAGTTCTTC
CDR3: CASSITSSYNEQFF
D: -
J: TRBJ2-1
size: -
V: TRBV6-5

DNA: TGTGCCAGCAGCCAAACACAGGGAAAGACTCTTGAGCAGTACTTC
CDR3: CASSQTQGKTLEQYF
D: -
J: TRBJ2-7
size: -
V: TRBV4-2